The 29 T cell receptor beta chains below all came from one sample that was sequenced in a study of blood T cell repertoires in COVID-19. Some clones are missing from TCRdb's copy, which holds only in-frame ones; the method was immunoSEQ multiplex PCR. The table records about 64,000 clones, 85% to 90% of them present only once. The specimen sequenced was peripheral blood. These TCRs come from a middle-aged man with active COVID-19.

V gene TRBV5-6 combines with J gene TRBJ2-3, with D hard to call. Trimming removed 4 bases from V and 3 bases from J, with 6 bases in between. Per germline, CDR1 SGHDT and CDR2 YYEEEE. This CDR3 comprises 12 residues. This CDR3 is CASSGITDTQYF. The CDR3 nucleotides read TGTGCCAGCAGCGGCATTACAGATACGCAGTATTTT. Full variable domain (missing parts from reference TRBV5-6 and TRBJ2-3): DAGVTQSPTHLIKTRGQQVTLRCSPKSGHDTVSWYQQALGQGPQFIFQYYEEEERQRGNFPDRFSGHQFPNYSSELNVNALLLGDSALYLCASSGITDTQYFGPGTRLTVL.

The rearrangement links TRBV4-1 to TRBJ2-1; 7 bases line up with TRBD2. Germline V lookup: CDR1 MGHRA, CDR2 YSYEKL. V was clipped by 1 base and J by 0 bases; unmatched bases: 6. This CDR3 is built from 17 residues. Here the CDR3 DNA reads TGCGCCAGCAGCCAAGGGGGAGGGAGGAGCTCCTACAATGAGCAGTTCTTC. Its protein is CASSQGGGRSSYNEQFF.

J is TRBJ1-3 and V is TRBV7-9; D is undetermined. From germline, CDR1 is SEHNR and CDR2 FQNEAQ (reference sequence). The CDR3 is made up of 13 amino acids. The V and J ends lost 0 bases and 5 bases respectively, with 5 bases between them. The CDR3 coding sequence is TGTGCCAGCAGCTTAGCAAATAGAAACACCATATATTTT. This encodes CASSLANRNTIYF. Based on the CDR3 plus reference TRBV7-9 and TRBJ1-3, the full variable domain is DTGVSQNPRHKITKRGQNVTFRCDPISEHNRLYWYRQTLGQGPEFLTYFQNEAQLEKSRLLSDRFSAERPKGSFSTLEIQRTEQGDSAMYLCASSLANRNTIYFGEGSWLTVV.

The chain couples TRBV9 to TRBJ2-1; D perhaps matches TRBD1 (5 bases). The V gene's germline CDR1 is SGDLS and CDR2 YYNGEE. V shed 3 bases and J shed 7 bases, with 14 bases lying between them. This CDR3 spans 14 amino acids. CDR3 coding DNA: TGTGCCAGCAGCGACCGTAGGGGTACAAATGAGCAGTTCTTC. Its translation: CASSDRRGTNEQFF.

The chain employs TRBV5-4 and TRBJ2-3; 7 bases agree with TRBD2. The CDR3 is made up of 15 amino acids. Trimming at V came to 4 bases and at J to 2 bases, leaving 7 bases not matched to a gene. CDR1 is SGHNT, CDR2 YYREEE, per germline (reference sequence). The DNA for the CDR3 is TGTGCCAGCAGCCGTTCTAGCGGTTACACAGATACGCAGTATTTT. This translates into CASSRSSGYTDTQYF.

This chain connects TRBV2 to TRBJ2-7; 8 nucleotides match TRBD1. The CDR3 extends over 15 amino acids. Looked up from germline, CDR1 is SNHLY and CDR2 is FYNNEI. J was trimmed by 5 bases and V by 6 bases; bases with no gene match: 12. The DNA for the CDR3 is TGTGCCAGCAGCACCCCCCGGGACAGGTCTGACGAGCAGTACTTC. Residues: CASSTPRDRSDEQYF.

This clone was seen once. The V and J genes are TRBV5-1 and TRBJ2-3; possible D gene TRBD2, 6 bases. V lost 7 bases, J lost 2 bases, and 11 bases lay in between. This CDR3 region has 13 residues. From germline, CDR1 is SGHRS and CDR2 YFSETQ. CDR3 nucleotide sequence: TGCGCCAGCGGGTGGGGGGACACAGATACGCAGTATTTT. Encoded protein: CASGWGDTDTQYF.

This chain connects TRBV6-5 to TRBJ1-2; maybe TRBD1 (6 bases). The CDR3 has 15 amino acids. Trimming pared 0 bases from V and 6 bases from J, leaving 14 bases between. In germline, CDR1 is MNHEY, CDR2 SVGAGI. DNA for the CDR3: TGTGCCAGCAGTTACTCGCAGGGGTTGAGAGATGGCTACACCTTC. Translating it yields CASSYSQGLRDGYTF.

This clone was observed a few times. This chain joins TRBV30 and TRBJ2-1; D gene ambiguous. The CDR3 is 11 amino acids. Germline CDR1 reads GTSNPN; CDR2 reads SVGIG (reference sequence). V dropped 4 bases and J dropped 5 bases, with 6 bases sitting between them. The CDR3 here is CAWTQNNEQFF. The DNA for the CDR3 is TGTGCCTGGACACAGAACAATGAGCAGTTCTTC.

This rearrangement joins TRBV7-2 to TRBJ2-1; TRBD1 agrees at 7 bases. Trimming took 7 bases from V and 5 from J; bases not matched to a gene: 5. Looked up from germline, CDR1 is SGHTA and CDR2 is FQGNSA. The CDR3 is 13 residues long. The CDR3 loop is CASNKDRNNEQFF. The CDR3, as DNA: TGTGCCAGCAACAAGGACAGGAACAATGAGCAGTTCTTC.

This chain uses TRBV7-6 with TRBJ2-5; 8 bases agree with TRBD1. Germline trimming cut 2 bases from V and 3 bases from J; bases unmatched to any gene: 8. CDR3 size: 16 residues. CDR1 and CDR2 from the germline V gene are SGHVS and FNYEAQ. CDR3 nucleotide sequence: TGTGCCAGCAGCTTACTCGGACAGGGAGGTGAAGAGACCCAGTACTTC. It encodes CASSLLGQGGEETQYF.

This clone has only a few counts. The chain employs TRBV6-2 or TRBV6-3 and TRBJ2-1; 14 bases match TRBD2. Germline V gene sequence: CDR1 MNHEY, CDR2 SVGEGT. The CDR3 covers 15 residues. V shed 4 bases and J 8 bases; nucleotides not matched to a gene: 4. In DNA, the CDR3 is TGTGCCAGCAGTTCCGGGACTAGCGGGAGACATGAGCAGTTCTTC. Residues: CASSSGTSGRHEQFF.

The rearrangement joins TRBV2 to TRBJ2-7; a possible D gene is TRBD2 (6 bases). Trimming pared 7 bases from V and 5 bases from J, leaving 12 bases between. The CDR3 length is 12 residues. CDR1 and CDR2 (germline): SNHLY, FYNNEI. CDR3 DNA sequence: TGTGCCAGCACAGCGGACTACGACGAGCAGTACTTC. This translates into CASTADYDEQYF.

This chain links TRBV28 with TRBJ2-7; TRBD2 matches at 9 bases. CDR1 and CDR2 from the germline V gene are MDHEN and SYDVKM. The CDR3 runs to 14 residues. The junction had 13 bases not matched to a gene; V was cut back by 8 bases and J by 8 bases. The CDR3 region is CASDEAGGAKKQYF. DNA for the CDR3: TGTGCCAGCGATGAAGCGGGAGGAGCTAAAAAGCAGTACTTC. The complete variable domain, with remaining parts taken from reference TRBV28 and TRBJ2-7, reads DVKVTQSSRYLVKRTGEKVFLECVQDMDHENMFWYRQDPGLGLRLIYFSYDVKMKEKGDIPEGYSVSREKKERFSLILESASTNQTSMYLCASDEAGGAKKQYFGPGTRLTVT.

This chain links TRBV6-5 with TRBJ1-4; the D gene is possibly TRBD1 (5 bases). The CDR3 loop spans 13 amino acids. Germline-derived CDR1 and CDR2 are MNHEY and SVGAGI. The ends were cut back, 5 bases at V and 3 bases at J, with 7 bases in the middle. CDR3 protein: CASSQTANEKLFF. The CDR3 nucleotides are TGTGCCAGCAGTCAGACAGCTAATGAAAAACTGTTTTTT.

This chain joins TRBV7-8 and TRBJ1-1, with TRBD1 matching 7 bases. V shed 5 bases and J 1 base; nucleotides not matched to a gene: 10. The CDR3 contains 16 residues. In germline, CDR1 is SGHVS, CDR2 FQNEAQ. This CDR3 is CASSGDRAEENTEAFF. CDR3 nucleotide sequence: TGTGCCAGCAGCGGAGACAGGGCTGAGGAGAACACTGAAGCTTTCTTT.

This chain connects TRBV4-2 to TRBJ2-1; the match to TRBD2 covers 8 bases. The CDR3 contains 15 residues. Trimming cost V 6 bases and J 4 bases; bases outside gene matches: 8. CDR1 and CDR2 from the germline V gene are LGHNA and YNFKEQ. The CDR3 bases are TGTGCCAGCAGTCACACTAGCGGCTTTTACAATGAGCAGTTCTTC. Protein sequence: CASSHTSGFYNEQFF.

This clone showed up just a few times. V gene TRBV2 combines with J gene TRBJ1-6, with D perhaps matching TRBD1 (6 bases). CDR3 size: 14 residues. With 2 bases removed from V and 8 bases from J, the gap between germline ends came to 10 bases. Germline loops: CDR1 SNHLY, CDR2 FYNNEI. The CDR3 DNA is TGTGCCAGCAGTGAAACAGGGACGGATTCACCCCTCCACTTT. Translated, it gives CASSETGTDSPLHF. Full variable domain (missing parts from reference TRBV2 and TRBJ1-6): EPEVTQTPSHQVTQMGQEVILRCVPISNHLYFYWYRQILGQKVEFLVSFYNNEISEKSEIFDDQFSVERPDGSNFTLKIRSTKLEDSAMYFCASSETGTDSPLHFGNGTRLTVT.

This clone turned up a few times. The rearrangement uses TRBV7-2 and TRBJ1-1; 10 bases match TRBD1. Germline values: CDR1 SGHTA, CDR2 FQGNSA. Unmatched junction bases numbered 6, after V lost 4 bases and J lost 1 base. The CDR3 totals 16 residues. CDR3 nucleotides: TGTGCCAGCAGCTACGGACAGGGGGGCGGGAACACTGAAGCTTTCTTT. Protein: CASSYGQGGGNTEAFF.

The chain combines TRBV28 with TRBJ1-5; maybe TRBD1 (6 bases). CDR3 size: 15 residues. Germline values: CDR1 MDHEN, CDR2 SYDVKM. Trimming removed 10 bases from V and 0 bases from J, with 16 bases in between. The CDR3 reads CATKLTGNSNQPQHF. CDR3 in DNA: TGTGCCACCAAATTAACAGGGAATAGCAATCAGCCCCAGCATTTT.

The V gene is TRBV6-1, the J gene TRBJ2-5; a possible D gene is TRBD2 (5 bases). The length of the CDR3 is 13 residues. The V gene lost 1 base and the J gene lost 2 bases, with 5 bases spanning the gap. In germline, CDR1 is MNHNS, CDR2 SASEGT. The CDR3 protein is CASSEERQETQYF. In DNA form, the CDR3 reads TGTGCCAGCAGTGAAGAGCGGCAAGAGACCCAGTACTTC.

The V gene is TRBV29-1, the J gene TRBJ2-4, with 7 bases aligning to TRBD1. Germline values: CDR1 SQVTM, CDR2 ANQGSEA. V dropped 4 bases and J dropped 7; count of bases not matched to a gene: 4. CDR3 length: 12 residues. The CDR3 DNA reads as TGCAGCGTTGGCACAGGGGCGAACATTCAGTACTTC. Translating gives CSVGTGANIQYF.

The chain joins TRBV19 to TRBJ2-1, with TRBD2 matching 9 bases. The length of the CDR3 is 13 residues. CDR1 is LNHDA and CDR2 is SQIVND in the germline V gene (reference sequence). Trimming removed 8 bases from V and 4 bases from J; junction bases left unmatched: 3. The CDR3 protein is CASGTSRYNEQFF. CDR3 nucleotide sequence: TGTGCCAGTGGGACTAGCCGTTACAATGAGCAGTTCTTC.

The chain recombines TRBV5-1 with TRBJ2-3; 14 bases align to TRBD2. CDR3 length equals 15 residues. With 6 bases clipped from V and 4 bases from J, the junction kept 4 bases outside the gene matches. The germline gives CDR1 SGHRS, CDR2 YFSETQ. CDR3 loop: CASNPTSGGADTQYF. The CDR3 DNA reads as TGCGCCAGCAACCCGACTAGCGGGGGGGCAGATACGCAGTATTTT.

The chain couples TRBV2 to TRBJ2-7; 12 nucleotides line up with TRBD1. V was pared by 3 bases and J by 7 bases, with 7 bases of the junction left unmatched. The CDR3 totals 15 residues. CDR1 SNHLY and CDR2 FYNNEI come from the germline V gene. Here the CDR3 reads CASSDTGQGAWEQYF. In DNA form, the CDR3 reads TGTGCCAGCAGTGATACGGGACAGGGGGCTTGGGAGCAGTACTTC.

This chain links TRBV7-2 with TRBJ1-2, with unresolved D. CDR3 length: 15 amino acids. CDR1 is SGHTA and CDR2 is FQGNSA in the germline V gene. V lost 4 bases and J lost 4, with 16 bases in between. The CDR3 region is CASSSTLTGSYGYTF. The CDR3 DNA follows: TGTGCCAGCAGCTCGACTCTGACTGGCTCCTATGGCTACACCTTC.

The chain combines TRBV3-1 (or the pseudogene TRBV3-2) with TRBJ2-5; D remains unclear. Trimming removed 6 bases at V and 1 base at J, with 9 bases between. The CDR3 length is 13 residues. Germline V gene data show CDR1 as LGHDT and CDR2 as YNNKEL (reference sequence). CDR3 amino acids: CASRQATQETQYF. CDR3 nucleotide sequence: TGTGCCAGCAGGCAGGCCACCCAAGAGACCCAGTACTTC.

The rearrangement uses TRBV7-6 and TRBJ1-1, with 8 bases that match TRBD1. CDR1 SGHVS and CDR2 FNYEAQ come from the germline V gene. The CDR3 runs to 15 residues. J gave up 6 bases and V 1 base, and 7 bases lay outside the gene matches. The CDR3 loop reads CASSLVTGAKAEAFF. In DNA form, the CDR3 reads TGTGCCAGCAGCTTAGTGACAGGGGCGAAGGCTGAAGCTTTCTTT.

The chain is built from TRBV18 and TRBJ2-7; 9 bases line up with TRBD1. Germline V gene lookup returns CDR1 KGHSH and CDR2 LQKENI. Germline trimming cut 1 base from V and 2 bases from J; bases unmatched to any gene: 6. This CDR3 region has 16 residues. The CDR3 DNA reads TGTGCCAGCTCACCACTAGGACAGGGGCCCGCCTACGAGCAGTACTTC. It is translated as CASSPLGQGPAYEQYF.